The 7 T cell receptor beta chains below were found in one sample sequenced in a study of blood T cell repertoires in COVID-19. Sequenced by immunoSEQ multiplex PCR; TCRdb stores in-frame clones only, minus some. The sample has about 380,000 clones, approximately 90% seen once. Sequencing was done on a sample of PBMCs or T cells enriched from blood (not recorded which). These TCRs come from a woman younger than 35 who had recovered from COVID-19.

CDR3 bases: TGCAGCGCCCGCCAGGGGGGCGGAAATTCACCCCTCCACTTT. This encodes CSARQGGGNSPLHF. The J gene is TRBJ1-6, the V gene TRBV29-1, with TRBD1 matching over 7 bases. Germline trimming cut 7 bases from V and 7 bases from J; bases unmatched to any gene: 10. Germline lookup yields CDR1 SQVTM and CDR2 ANQGSEA. This CDR3 comprises 14 residues.

The chain is built from TRBV7-3 and TRBJ2-7; perhaps TRBD1 as D (5 bases). V was pared by 8 bases and J by 2 bases, with 19 bases between. The germline gives CDR1 SGHTA, CDR2 FQGTGA. The CDR3 runs 15 residues. Here the CDR3 DNA reads TGTGCCAGCTCCCCTGGGGCAGCCATGACCTACGAGCAGTACTTC. Protein product: CASSPGAAMTYEQYF.

The chain combines TRBV6-4 with TRBJ1-6; no clear D. Per the germline V gene, CDR1 is MRHNA and CDR2 is SNTAGT. Trimming took 5 bases from V and 10 from J, leaving 15 bases between them. CDR3 length equals 14 residues. The CDR3 sequence: CASSRQGSGSPLHF. CDR3 nucleotides: TGTGCCAGCAGTAGACAAGGCAGTGGCTCACCCCTCCACTTT.

This chain connects TRBV5-6 to TRBJ1-6; D is unresolved. V lost 4 bases and J 4 bases, leaving 9 bases between the germline ends. This CDR3 comprises 14 residues. Germline V gene data show CDR1 as SGHDT and CDR2 as YYEEEE. The CDR3: CASSREGYNSPLHF. The CDR3 DNA sequence: TGTGCCAGCAGCAGGGAGGGATATAATTCACCCCTCCACTTT.

J is TRBJ2-1 and V is TRBV27; 10 nucleotides align to TRBD2. Germline V gene lookup returns CDR1 MNHEY and CDR2 SMNVEV (reference sequence). The CDR3 has 17 amino acids. The ends lost 3 bases at V and 0 bases at J; junction bases unmatched: 5. CDR3 sequence reads: CASSFPSGGDSYNEQFF. The CDR3 bases are TGTGCCAGCAGTTTTCCTAGCGGGGGTGACTCCTACAATGAGCAGTTCTTC.

The rearrangement links TRBV15 to TRBJ1-2; D is perhaps TRBD1 (5 bases). Germline V CDR1 and CDR2: LNHNV, YYDKDF (reference sequence). V was cut by 0 bases and J by 7 bases, with 18 bases left in between. The CDR3 consists of 16 residues. The CDR3 nucleotides are TGTGCCACCAGCAGAGATCCGACGACGGGGAGGGGTGGCTACACCTTC. Encoded protein: CATSRDPTTGRGGYTF.

The chain links TRBV11-1 to TRBJ2-3; TRBD2 might be the D (6 bases). V lost 3 bases, J lost 0 bases, and 13 bases lay in between. Per germline, CDR1 SGHAT and CDR2 FQDESV (reference sequence). There are 16 residues in the CDR3. In nucleotides, the CDR3 is TGTGCCAGCAGCTTGCGGGACCGCAGTAGCACAGATACGCAGTATTTT. It yields the protein CASSLRDRSSTDTQYF.